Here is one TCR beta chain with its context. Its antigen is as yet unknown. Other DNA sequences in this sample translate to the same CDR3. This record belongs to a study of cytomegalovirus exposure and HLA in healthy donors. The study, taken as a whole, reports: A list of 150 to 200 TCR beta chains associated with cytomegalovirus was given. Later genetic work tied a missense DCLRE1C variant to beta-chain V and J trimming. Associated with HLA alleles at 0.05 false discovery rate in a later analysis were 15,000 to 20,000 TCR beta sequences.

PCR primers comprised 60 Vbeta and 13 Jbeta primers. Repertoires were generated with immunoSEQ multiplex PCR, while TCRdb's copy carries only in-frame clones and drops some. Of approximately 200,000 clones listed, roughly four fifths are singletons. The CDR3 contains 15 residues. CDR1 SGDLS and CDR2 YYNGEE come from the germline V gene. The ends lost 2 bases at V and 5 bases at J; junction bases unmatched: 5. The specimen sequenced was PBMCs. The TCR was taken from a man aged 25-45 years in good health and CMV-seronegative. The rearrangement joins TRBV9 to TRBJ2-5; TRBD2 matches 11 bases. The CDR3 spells CASSVSGRASETQYF. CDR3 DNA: TGTGCCAGCAGCGTTAGCGGGAGGGCCAGCGAGACCCAGTACTTC.